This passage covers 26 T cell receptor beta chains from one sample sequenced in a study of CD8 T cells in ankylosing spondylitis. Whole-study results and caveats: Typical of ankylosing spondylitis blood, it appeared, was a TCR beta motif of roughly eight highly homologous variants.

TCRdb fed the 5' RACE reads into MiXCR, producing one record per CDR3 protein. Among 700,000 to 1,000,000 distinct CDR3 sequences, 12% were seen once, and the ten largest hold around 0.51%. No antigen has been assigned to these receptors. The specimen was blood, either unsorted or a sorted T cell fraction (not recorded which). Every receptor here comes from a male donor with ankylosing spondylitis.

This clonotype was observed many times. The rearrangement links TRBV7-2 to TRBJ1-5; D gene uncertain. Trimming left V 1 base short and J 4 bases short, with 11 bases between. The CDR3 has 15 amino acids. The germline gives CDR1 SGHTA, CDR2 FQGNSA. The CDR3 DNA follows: TGTGCCAGCAGCTTAGAGCCGAAGCTTAATCAGCCCCAGCATTTT. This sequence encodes CASSLEPKLNQPQHF.

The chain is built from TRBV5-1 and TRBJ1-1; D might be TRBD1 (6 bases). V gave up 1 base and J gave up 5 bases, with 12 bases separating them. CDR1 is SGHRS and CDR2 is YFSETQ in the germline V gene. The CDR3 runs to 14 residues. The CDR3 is CASSLMGGQTEAFF. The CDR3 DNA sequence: TGCGCCAGCAGCTTGATGGGGGGCCAAACTGAAGCTTTCTTT.

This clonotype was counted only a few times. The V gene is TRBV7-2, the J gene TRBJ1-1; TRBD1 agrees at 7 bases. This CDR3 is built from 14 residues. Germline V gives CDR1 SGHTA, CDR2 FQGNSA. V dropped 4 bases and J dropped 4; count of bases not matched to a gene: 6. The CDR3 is CASSYRGGITEAFF. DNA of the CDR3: TGTGCCAGCAGCTACAGGGGAGGCATCACTGAAGCTTTCTTT.

CDR3 loop: CASSSQGGGSETQYF. CDR3 bases: TGCGCCAGCAGCAGTCAGGGAGGAGGGTCGGAGACCCAGTACTTC. The V and J genes are TRBV5-1 and TRBJ2-5, with D possibly matching TRBD2 (6 bases). Germline V CDR1 and CDR2: SGHRS, YFSETQ. CDR3 length: 15 amino acids. V was clipped by 4 bases and J by 5 bases, with 18 bases between them.

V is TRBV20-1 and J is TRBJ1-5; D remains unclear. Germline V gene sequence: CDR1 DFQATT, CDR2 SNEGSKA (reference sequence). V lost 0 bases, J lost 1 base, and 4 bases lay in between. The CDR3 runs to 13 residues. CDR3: CSARETSNQPQHF. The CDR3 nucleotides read TGCAGTGCTAGAGAGACCAGCAATCAGCCCCAGCATTTT.

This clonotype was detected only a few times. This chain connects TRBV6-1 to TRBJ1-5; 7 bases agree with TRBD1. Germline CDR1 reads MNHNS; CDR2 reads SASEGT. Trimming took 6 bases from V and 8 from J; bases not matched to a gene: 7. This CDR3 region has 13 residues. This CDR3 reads CASSGDSEKPQHF. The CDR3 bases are TGTGCCAGCAGCGGGGACAGTGAAAAGCCCCAGCATTTT.

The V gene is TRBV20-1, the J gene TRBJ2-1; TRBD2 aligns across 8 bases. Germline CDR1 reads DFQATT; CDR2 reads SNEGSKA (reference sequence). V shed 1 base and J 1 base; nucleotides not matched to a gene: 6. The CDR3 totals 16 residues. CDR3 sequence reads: CSARAGGRRSYNEQFF. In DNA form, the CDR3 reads TGCAGTGCTAGAGCGGGGGGGCGGAGGTCCTACAATGAGCAGTTCTTC.

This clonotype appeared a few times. This chain's CDR3 is CASSIRVVNTGELFF. The CDR3 coding sequence is TGTGCCAGTAGTATCAGGGTAGTAAACACCGGGGAGCTGTTTTTT. The chain carries TRBV19 and TRBJ2-2; TRBD1 might be the D (5 bases). Germline values: CDR1 LNHDA, CDR2 SQIVND (reference sequence). V gave up 3 bases and J gave up 2 bases, with 10 bases separating them. This CDR3 region has 15 residues.

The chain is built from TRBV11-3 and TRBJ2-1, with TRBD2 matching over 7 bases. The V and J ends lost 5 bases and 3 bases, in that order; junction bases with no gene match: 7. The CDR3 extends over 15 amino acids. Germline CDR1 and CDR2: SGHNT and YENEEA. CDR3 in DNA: TGTGCCAGCAGCCGAGGGAGGGTTGACTACAATGAGCAGTTCTTC. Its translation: CASSRGRVDYNEQFF.

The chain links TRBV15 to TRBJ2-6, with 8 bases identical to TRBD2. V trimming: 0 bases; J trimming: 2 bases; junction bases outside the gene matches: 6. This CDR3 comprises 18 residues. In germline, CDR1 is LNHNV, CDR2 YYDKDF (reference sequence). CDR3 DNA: TGTGCCACCAGCAGAGATCTCAGCGGGAGAACTGGGGCCAACGTCCTGACTTTC. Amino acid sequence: CATSRDLSGRTGANVLTF.

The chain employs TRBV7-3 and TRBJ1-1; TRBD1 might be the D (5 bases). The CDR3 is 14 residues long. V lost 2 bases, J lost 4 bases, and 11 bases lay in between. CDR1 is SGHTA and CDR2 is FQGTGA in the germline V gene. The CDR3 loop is CASSLRGGTTEAFF. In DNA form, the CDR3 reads TGTGCCAGCAGCTTACGGGGGGGGACCACTGAAGCTTTCTTT.

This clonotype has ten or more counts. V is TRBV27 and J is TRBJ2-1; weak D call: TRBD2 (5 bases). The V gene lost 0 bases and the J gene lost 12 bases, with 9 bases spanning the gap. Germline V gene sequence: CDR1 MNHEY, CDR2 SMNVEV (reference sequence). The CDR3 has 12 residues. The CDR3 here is CASSLSPSLQFF. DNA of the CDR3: TGTGCCAGCAGTTTATCGCCTAGCCTGCAGTTCTTC.

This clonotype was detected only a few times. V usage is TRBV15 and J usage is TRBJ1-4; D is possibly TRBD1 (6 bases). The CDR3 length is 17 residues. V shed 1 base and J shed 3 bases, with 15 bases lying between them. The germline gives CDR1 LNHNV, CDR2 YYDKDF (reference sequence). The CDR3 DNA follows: TGTGCCACCAGCAGAGGCTGGGCGGGGGCGGCTAATGAAAAACTGTTTTTT. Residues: CATSRGWAGAANEKLFF.

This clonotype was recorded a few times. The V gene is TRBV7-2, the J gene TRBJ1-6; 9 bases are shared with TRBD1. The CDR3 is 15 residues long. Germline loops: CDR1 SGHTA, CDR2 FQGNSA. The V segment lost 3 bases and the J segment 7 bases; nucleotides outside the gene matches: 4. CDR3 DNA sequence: TGTGCCAGCAGCTTCCTTGGACAGGGGAATTCACCCCTCCACTTT. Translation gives CASSFLGQGNSPLHF.

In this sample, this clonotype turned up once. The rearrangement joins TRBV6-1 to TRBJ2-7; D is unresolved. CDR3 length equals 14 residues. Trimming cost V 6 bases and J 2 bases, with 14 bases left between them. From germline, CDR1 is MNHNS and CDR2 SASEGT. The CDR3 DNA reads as TGTGCCAGCAGACAAGAAAGAGGTGCCTACGAGCAGTACTTC. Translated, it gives CASRQERGAYEQYF.

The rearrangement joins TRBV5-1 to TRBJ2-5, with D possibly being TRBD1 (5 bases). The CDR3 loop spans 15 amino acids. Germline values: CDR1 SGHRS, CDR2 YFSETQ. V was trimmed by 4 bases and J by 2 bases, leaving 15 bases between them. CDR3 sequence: CASSILHRSQETQYF. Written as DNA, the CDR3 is TGCGCCAGCAGCATTCTTCACAGGAGTCAAGAGACCCAGTACTTC. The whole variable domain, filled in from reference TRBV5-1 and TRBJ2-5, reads KAGVTQTPRYLIKTRGQQVTLSCSPISGHRSVSWYQQTPGQGLQFLFEYFSETQRNKGNFPGRFSGRQFSNSRSEMNVSTLELGDSALYLCASSILHRSQETQYFGPGTRLLVL.

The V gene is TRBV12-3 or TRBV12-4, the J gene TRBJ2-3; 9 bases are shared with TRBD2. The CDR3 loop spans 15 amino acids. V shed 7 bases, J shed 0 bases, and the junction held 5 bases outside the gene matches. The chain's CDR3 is CASKPSGASTDTQYF. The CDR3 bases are TGTGCCAGCAAACCTAGCGGGGCCAGCACAGATACGCAGTATTTT.

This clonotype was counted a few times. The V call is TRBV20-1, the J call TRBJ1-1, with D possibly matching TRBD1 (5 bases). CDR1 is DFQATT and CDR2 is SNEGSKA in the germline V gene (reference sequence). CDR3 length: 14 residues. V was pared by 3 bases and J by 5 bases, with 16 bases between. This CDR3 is CSASLQASETEAFF. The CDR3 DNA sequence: TGCAGTGCTAGCCTACAGGCTAGTGAGACTGAAGCTTTCTTT.

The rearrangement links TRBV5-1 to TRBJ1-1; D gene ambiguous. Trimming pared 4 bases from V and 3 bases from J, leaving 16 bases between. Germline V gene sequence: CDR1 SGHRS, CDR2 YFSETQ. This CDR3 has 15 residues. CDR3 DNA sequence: TGCGCCAGCAGCCCGGAGGAAGGTTCGTACACTGAAGCTTTCTTT. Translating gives CASSPEEGSYTEAFF.

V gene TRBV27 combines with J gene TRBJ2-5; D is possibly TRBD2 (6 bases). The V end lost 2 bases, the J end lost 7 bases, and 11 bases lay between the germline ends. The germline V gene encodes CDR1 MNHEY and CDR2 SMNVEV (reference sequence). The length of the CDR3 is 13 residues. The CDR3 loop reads CASSLRAGGTQYF. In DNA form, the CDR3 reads TGTGCCAGCAGTTTACGGGCCGGGGGGACCCAGTACTTC.

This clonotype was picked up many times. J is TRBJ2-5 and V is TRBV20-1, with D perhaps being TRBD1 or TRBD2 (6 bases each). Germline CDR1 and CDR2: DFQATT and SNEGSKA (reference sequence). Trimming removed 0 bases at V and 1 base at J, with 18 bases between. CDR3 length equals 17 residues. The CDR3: CSARDIRGAKVQETQYF. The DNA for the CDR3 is TGCAGTGCTAGAGATATTAGGGGGGCGAAAGTCCAAGAGACCCAGTACTTC.

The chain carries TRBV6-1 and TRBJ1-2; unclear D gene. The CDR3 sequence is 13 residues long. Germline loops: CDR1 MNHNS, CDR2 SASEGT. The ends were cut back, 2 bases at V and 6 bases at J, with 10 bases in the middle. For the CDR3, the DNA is TGTGCCAGCAGTGAATTGTCAGTAGATGGCTACACCTTC. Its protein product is CASSELSVDGYTF.

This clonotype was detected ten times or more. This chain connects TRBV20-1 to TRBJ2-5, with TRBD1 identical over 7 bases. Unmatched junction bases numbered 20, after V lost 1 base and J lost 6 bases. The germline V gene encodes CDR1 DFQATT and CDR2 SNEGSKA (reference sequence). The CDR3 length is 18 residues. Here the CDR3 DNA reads TGCAGTGCTAGAGTCGGCAGGGGGATTAAGATTGCAAGCAAGACCCAGTACTTC. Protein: CSARVGRGIKIASKTQYF.

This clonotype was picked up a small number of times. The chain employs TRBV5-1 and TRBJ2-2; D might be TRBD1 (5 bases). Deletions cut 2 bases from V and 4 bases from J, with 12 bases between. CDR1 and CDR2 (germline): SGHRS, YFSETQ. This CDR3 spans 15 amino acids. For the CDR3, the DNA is TGCGCCAGCAGCTTAGTAGGGGTGGTCACCGGGGAGCTGTTTTTT. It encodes CASSLVGVVTGELFF. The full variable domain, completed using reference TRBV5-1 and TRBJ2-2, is KAGVTQTPRYLIKTRGQQVTLSCSPISGHRSVSWYQQTPGQGLQFLFEYFSETQRNKGNFPGRFSGRQFSNSRSEMNVSTLELGDSALYLCASSLVGVVTGELFFGEGSRLTVL.

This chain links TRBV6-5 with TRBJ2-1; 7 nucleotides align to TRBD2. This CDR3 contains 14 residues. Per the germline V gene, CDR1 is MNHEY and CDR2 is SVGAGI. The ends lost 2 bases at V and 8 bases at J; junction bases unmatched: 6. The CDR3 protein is CASSYVFLADEQFF. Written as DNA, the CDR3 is TGTGCCAGCAGTTACGTCTTTCTAGCGGATGAGCAGTTCTTC.

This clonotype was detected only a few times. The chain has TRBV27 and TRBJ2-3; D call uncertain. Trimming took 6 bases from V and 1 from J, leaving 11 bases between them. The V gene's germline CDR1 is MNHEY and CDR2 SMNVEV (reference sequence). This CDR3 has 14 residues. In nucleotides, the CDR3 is TGTGCCAGCAGAGAGAACGGGCGCACAGATACGCAGTATTTT. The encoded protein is CASRENGRTDTQYF.